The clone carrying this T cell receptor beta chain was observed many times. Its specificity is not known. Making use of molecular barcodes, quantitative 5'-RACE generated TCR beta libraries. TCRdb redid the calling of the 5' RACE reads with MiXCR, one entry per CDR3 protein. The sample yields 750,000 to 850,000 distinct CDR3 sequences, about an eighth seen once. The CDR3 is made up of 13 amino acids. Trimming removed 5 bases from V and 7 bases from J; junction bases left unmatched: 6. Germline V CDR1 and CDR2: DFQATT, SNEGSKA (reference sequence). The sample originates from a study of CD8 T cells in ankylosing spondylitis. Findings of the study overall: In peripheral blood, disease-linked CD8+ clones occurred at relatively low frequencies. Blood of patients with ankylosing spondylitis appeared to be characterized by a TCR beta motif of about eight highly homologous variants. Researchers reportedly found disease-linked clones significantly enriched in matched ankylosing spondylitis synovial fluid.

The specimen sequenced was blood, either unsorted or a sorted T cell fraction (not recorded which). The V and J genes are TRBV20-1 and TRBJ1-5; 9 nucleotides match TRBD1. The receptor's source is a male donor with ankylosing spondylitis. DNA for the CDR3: TGCAGTGCTGTACAGGGGGCGTACCAGCCCCAGCATTTT. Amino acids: CSAVQGAYQPQHF.